This is a list of T cell receptor beta chains from one sample in a study of blood T cell repertoires in COVID-19. TCRdb's copy holds only in-frame clones and misses some; the assay was immunoSEQ multiplex PCR. The profile covers fewer than 350,000 clones, with 75% to 90% appearing a single time and approximately 2% taken by the ten largest. The specimen was peripheral blood. Source of these receptors: a woman in her 30s who had recovered from COVID-19. CDR3s include the opening cysteine and the closing phenylalanine or tryptophan. A D gene is named only where the DNA matches it firmly. Rows may omit the clone size; those that give it use once, few, many or a size class.

j_gene: TRBJ2-7; v_gene: TRBV18; abundance: -; d_gene: TRBD1; CDR3aa: CASSTSGGEQYF; CDR3nt: TGTGCCAGCTCCACCTCAGGGGGCGAGCAGTACTTC
j_gene: TRBJ1-2; v_gene: TRBV4-2; abundance: -; d_gene: TRBD1; CDR3aa: CASSQDSGTTGASGYTF; CDR3nt: TGTGCCAGCAGCCAAGATTCAGGGACGACAGGGGCGAGCGGCTACACCTTC
j_gene: TRBJ1-4; v_gene: TRBV4-1; abundance: -; d_gene: TRBD1; CDR3aa: CASSQTGGAWEKLFF; CDR3nt: TGCGCCAGCAGCCAAACAGGGGGCGCATGGGAAAAACTGTTTTTT
j_gene: TRBJ2-3; v_gene: TRBV5-5; abundance: -; d_gene: -; CDR3aa: CASSLGGRPDTQYF; CDR3nt: TGTGCCAGCAGCTTGGGGGGGCGTCCAGATACGCAGTATTTT
j_gene: TRBJ1-1; v_gene: TRBV11-1; abundance: -; d_gene: -; CDR3aa: CASSLARNTEAFF; CDR3nt: TGTGCCAGCAGCTTAGCCAGGAACACTGAAGCTTTCTTT
j_gene: TRBJ2-7; v_gene: TRBV28; abundance: few; d_gene: -; CDR3aa: CASSLIAGPRGF; CDR3nt: TGTGCCAGCAGTCTTATCGCCGGACCCCGGGGGTTC
j_gene: TRBJ2-7; v_gene: TRBV2; abundance: -; d_gene: TRBD2; CDR3aa: CASMSGLADYEQYF; CDR3nt: TGTGCCAGCATGTCTGGACTAGCGGACTACGAGCAGTACTTC
j_gene: TRBJ2-2; v_gene: TRBV2; abundance: -; d_gene: -; CDR3aa: CASRGLTGGSGELFF; CDR3nt: TGTGCCAGCAGAGGGTTGACGGGGGGCAGCGGGGAGCTGTTTTTT
j_gene: TRBJ1-1; v_gene: TRBV5-1; abundance: -; d_gene: -; CDR3aa: CASSLAHAGSRTEAFF; CDR3nt: TGCGCCAGCAGCTTGGCTCATGCAGGGTCCCGCACTGAAGCTTTCTTT
j_gene: TRBJ1-3; v_gene: TRBV7-2; abundance: -; d_gene: -; CDR3aa: CASSPGQIGNTIYF; CDR3nt: TGTGCCAGCAGCCCAGGACAGATTGGAAACACCATATATTTT
j_gene: TRBJ2-3; v_gene: TRBV30; abundance: once; d_gene: -; CDR3aa: CAWSREAGLTDTQYF; CDR3nt: TGTGCCTGGAGCAGAGAGGCGGGGCTCACAGATACGCAGTATTTT
j_gene: TRBJ2-1; v_gene: TRBV27; abundance: -; d_gene: TRBD2; CDR3aa: CASRTFGGGFYNEQFF; CDR3nt: TGTGCCAGCAGGACATTCGGGGGGGGGTTTTACAATGAGCAGTTCTTC
j_gene: TRBJ1-1; v_gene: TRBV7-2; abundance: -; d_gene: -; CDR3aa: CASSLSPGGVGYFF; CDR3nt: TGTGCCAGCAGCTTATCTCCCGGCGGCGTCGGGTACTTCTTT
j_gene: TRBJ2-1; v_gene: TRBV18; abundance: once; d_gene: -; CDR3aa: CASSPPSPTSGEQFF; CDR3nt: TGTGCCAGCTCACCACCGAGCCCCACGAGCGGTGAGCAGTTCTTC
j_gene: TRBJ2-1; v_gene: TRBV28; abundance: -; d_gene: -; CDR3aa: CASSFQGPYNEQFF; CDR3nt: TGTGCCAGCAGTTTTCAGGGTCCCTACAATGAGCAGTTCTTC
j_gene: TRBJ2-1; v_gene: TRBV6-2/TRBV6-3; abundance: -; d_gene: -; CDR3aa: CASSETRFNEQFF; CDR3nt: TGTGCCAGCAGTGAGACTAGGTTCAATGAGCAGTTCTTC
j_gene: TRBJ2-5; v_gene: TRBV30; abundance: -; d_gene: -; CDR3aa: CAWSTRSGETQYF; CDR3nt: TGTGCCTGGAGTACCAGATCAGGAGAGACCCAGTACTTC
j_gene: TRBJ1-1; v_gene: TRBV27; abundance: -; d_gene: TRBD1; CDR3aa: CASRDGTGTNTEAFF; CDR3nt: TGTGCCAGCAGGGATGGGACAGGGACGAACACTGAAGCTTTCTTT
j_gene: TRBJ2-3; v_gene: TRBV9; abundance: -; d_gene: TRBD1; CDR3aa: CASTLARDRVITDTQYF; CDR3nt: TGTGCCAGCACCCTAGCCCGGGACAGGGTAATCACAGATACGCAGTATTTT
j_gene: TRBJ2-6; v_gene: TRBV4-2; abundance: -; d_gene: -; CDR3aa: CASSQVSPGEPGANVLTF; CDR3nt: TGTGCCAGCAGCCAAGTATCCCCGGGGGAACCTGGGGCCAACGTCCTGACTTTC
j_gene: TRBJ1-1; v_gene: TRBV28; abundance: -; d_gene: -; CDR3aa: CASRSDKKVNTEAFF; CDR3nt: TGTGCCAGCAGGTCTGACAAGAAAGTGAACACTGAAGCTTTCTTT
j_gene: TRBJ2-7; v_gene: TRBV4-3; abundance: -; d_gene: -; CDR3aa: CASSLQSTGNSYEQYF; CDR3nt: TGCGCCAGCAGCCTCCAGTCTACAGGGAACTCCTACGAGCAGTACTTC
j_gene: TRBJ2-3; v_gene: TRBV28; abundance: -; d_gene: -; CDR3aa: CASMESTDTQYF; CDR3nt: TGTGCCAGCATGGAGAGCACAGATACGCAGTATTTT
j_gene: TRBJ1-2; v_gene: TRBV6-5; abundance: -; d_gene: -; CDR3aa: CASSKTGRGYTF; CDR3nt: TGTGCCAGCAGTAAGACAGGACGAGGCTACACCTTC
j_gene: TRBJ2-2; v_gene: TRBV6-5; abundance: -; d_gene: -; CDR3aa: CASNTGEGELFF; CDR3nt: TGTGCCAGCAACACAGGCGAAGGGGAGCTGTTTTTT
j_gene: TRBJ1-1; v_gene: TRBV6-4; abundance: -; d_gene: -; CDR3aa: CASSDSNSGEAFF; CDR3nt: TGTGCCAGCAGTGACTCGAATAGTGGTGAAGCTTTCTTT
j_gene: TRBJ2-1; v_gene: TRBV10-1; abundance: -; d_gene: -; CDR3aa: CASSEGGGRNEQFF; CDR3nt: TGCGCCAGCAGTGAAGGGGGGGGCCGAAATGAGCAGTTCTTC
j_gene: TRBJ2-1; v_gene: TRBV24-1; abundance: once; d_gene: -; CDR3aa: CATSETGYNEQFF; CDR3nt: TGTGCCACCAGTGAGACAGGCTACAATGAGCAGTTCTTC
j_gene: TRBJ2-5; v_gene: TRBV19; abundance: -; d_gene: TRBD2; CDR3aa: CASSQGLAGAEETQYF; CDR3nt: TGTGCCAGTAGTCAAGGACTAGCGGGAGCGGAAGAGACCCAGTACTTC
j_gene: TRBJ2-3; v_gene: TRBV7-3; abundance: -; d_gene: -; CDR3aa: CASSLSIGNTDTQYF; CDR3nt: TGTGCCAGCAGCTTATCAATCGGGAACACAGATACGCAGTATTTT
j_gene: TRBJ1-6; v_gene: TRBV28; abundance: -; d_gene: -; CDR3aa: CASSLLSGLNNSPLHF; CDR3nt: TGTGCCAGCAGTTTATTGTCAGGGCTAAATAATTCACCCCTCCACTTT
j_gene: TRBJ2-2; v_gene: TRBV10-2; abundance: once; d_gene: -; CDR3aa: CASSERLAGGELFF; CDR3nt: TGCGCCAGCAGTGAGAGGCTAGCTGGCGGGGAGCTGTTTTTT
j_gene: TRBJ2-2; v_gene: TRBV15; abundance: -; d_gene: TRBD1; CDR3aa: CATSYGRGLAGELFF; CDR3nt: TGTGCCACCAGCTATGGCAGGGGGCTTGCCGGGGAGCTGTTTTTT
j_gene: TRBJ2-3; v_gene: TRBV5-4; abundance: -; d_gene: TRBD2; CDR3aa: CASKLLAGGPDTQYF; CDR3nt: TGTGCCAGCAAACTACTAGCGGGGGGTCCAGATACGCAGTATTTT
j_gene: TRBJ2-5; v_gene: TRBV23-1; abundance: -; d_gene: -; CDR3aa: CASSQSGRCKETQYFGLRDF; CDR3nt: -
j_gene: TRBJ2-7; v_gene: TRBV3-1/TRBV3-2; abundance: -; d_gene: -; CDR3aa: CASSPPRAYEQYF; CDR3nt: TGTGCCAGCAGCCCCCCGAGGGCCTACGAGCAGTACTTC
j_gene: TRBJ2-1; v_gene: TRBV7-9; abundance: -; d_gene: -; CDR3aa: CASSLNGVLWHEQFF; CDR3nt: TGTGCCAGCAGCTTAAATGGAGTCCTGTGGCATGAGCAGTTCTTC
j_gene: TRBJ1-2; v_gene: TRBV16; abundance: -; d_gene: -; CDR3aa: CASSPSKGTF; CDR3nt: TGTGCCAGCAGCCCCTCGAAGGGGACCTTC
j_gene: TRBJ2-7; v_gene: TRBV6-5; abundance: -; d_gene: -; CDR3aa: CASSPRNEQYF; CDR3nt: TGTGCCAGCAGTCCTAGGAACGAGCAGTACTTC
j_gene: TRBJ1-2; v_gene: TRBV30; abundance: -; d_gene: TRBD1; CDR3aa: CAWSVLDREGAGYTF; CDR3nt: TGTGCCTGGAGTGTACTGGACAGGGAAGGAGCTGGCTACACCTTC
j_gene: TRBJ2-6; v_gene: TRBV4-1; abundance: -; d_gene: TRBD1; CDR3aa: CASSQDSGGYSSGANVLTF; CDR3nt: TGCGCCAGCAGCCAAGATTCAGGGGGCTACTCATCTGGGGCCAACGTCCTGACTTTC
j_gene: TRBJ1-2; v_gene: TRBV4-1; abundance: once; d_gene: TRBD1; CDR3aa: CASSQVRTGADGGHGYTF; CDR3nt: TGCGCCAGCAGCCAAGTGAGGACAGGGGCCGACGGGGGACATGGCTACACCTTC
j_gene: TRBJ1-3; v_gene: TRBV7-9; abundance: -; d_gene: -; CDR3aa: CASSLAAWGPGNTIYF; CDR3nt: TGTGCCAGCAGCTTAGCGGCCTGGGGCCCTGGAAACACCATATATTTT
j_gene: TRBJ1-4; v_gene: TRBV11-2; abundance: -; d_gene: -; CDR3aa: CASSLGGHRTNEKLFF; CDR3nt: TGTGCCAGCAGCTTAGGGGGCCATAGGACTAATGAAAAACTGTTTTTT
j_gene: TRBJ2-3; v_gene: TRBV11-2; abundance: -; d_gene: -; CDR3aa: CASPAGDADTQYF; CDR3nt: TGTGCCAGCCCGGCAGGGGATGCAGATACGCAGTATTTT
j_gene: TRBJ2-2; v_gene: TRBV7-9; abundance: -; d_gene: TRBD2; CDR3aa: CASSSGTRLPGELFF; CDR3nt: TGTGCCAGCAGCTCTGGGACTAGGTTACCCGGGGAGCTGTTTTTT
j_gene: TRBJ1-1; v_gene: TRBV7-6; abundance: few; d_gene: -; CDR3aa: CASSLGQNTEAFF; CDR3nt: TGTGCCAGCAGCTTGGGACAGAACACTGAAGCTTTCTTT
j_gene: TRBJ1-1; v_gene: TRBV27; abundance: -; d_gene: TRBD1; CDR3aa: CASILDRVNTEAFF; CDR3nt: TGTGCCAGCATTCTCGACAGGGTGAACACTGAAGCTTTCTTT
j_gene: TRBJ2-2; v_gene: TRBV6-5; abundance: -; d_gene: TRBD2; CDR3aa: CASSFSTSGGSGELFF; CDR3nt: TGTGCCAGCAGTTTCTCGACTAGCGGGGGATCCGGGGAGCTGTTTTTT
j_gene: TRBJ1-1; v_gene: TRBV12-5; abundance: -; d_gene: -; CDR3aa: CASGLGSFTEAFF; CDR3nt: TGTGCTAGTGGTCTCGGGTCTTTCACTGAAGCTTTCTTT
j_gene: TRBJ2-1; v_gene: TRBV7-2; abundance: -; d_gene: TRBD2; CDR3aa: CAISREGGYFEQFF; CDR3nt: TGTGCCATCTCGCGGGAGGGGGGTTACTTTGAGCAGTTCTTC
j_gene: TRBJ2-7; v_gene: TRBV18; abundance: -; d_gene: -; CDR3aa: CASSPFREYEQYF; CDR3nt: TGTGCCAGCTCACCGTTCAGGGAATACGAGCAGTACTTC
j_gene: TRBJ2-6; v_gene: TRBV27; abundance: -; d_gene: -; CDR3aa: CASSLTAGANVLTF; CDR3nt: TGTGCCAGCAGTTTAACGGCTGGGGCCAACGTCCTGACTTTC
j_gene: TRBJ2-1; v_gene: TRBV14; abundance: -; d_gene: -; CDR3aa: CASSPLGTKNTGYNEQFF; CDR3nt: TGTGCCAGCAGCCCCCTGGGAACGAAAAACACAGGATACAATGAGCAGTTCTTC
j_gene: TRBJ2-1; v_gene: TRBV27; abundance: once; d_gene: -; CDR3aa: CASSQQVTRYNEQFF; CDR3nt: TGTGCCAGCAGTCAACAGGTTACAAGGTACAATGAGCAGTTCTTC
j_gene: TRBJ2-2; v_gene: TRBV19; abundance: -; d_gene: TRBD1; CDR3aa: CASKTGTATGELFF; CDR3nt: TGTGCCAGTAAAACCGGGACAGCCACCGGGGAGCTGTTTTTT
j_gene: TRBJ2-1; v_gene: TRBV12-3/TRBV12-4; abundance: -; d_gene: -; CDR3aa: CASSLSRDNEQFF; CDR3nt: TGTGCCAGCAGTTTATCCAGGGATAATGAGCAGTTCTTC
j_gene: TRBJ1-5; v_gene: TRBV6-2/TRBV6-3; abundance: -; d_gene: -; CDR3aa: CASSALLPSSNQPQHF; CDR3nt: TGTGCCAGCAGTGCACTTTTACCGTCTAGCAATCAGCCCCAGCATTTT
j_gene: TRBJ1-1; v_gene: TRBV19; abundance: -; d_gene: TRBD1; CDR3aa: CASNPGTENTEAFF; CDR3nt: TGTGCCAGTAATCCCGGGACAGAGAACACTGAAGCTTTCTTT